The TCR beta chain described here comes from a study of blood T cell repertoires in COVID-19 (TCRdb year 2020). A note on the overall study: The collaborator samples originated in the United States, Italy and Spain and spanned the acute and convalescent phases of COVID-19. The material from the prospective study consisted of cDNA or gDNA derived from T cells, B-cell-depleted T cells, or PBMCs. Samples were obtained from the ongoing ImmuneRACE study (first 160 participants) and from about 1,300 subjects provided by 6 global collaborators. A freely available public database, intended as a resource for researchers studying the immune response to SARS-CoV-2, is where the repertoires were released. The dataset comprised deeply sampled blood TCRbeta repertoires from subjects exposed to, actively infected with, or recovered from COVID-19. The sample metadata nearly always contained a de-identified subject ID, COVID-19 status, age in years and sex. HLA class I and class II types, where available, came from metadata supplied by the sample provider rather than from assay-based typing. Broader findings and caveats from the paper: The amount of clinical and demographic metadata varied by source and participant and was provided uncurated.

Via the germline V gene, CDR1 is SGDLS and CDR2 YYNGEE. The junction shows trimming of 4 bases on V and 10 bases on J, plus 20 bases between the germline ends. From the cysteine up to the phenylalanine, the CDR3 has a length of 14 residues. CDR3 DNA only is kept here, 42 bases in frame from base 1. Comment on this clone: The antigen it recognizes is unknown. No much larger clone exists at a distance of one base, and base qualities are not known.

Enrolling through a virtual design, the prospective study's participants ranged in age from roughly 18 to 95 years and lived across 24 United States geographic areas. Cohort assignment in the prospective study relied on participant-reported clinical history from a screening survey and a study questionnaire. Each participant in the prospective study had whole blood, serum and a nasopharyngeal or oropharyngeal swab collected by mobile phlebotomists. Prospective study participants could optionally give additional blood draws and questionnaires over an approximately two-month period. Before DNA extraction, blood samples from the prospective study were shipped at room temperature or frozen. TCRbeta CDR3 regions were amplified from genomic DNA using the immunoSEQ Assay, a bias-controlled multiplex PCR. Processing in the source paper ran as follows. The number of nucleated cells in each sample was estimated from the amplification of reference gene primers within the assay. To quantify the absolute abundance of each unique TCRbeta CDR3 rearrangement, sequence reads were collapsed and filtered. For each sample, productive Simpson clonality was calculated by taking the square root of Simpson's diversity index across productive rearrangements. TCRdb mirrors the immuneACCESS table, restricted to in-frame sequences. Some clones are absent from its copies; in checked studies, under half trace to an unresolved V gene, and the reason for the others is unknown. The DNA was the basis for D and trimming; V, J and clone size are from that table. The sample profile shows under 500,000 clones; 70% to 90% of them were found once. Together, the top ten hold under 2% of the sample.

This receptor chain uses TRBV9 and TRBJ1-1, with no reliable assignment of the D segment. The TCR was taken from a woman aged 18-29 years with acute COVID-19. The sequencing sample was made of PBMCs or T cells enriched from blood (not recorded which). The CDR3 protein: CASSPPRDAGGAFF. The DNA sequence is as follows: TGTGCCAGCAGCCCCCCAAGAGACGCCGGCGGAGCTTTCTTT. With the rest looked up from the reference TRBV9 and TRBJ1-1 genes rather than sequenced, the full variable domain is DSGVTQTPKHLITATGQRVTLRCSPRSGDLSVYWYQQSLDQGLQFLIQYYNGEERAKGNILERFSAQQFPDLHSELNLSSLELGDSALYFCASSPPRDAGGAFFGQGTRLTVV.